This TCR beta chain is drawn from a study of PD-L1 blockade in urothelial cancer. Study-level background: Peripheral blood specimens exhibited a median yield of roughly 140,000 T cells. Study-wide results and caveats: Durable-benefit patients had greater expansion of tumor-associated blood clones at 3 weeks. Below-median pretreatment blood TCR clonality was a predictor of better survival.

Assay: immunoSEQ multiplex PCR; the TCRdb copy retains only in-frame clones and omits some. The repertoire holds about 63,000 clones, with roughly 81% as singletons. This CDR3 has 13 amino acids. The V and J ends lost 0 bases and 4 bases respectively, with 6 bases between them. CDR1 is PRHDT, CDR2 FYEKMQ, per germline (reference sequence). This clone was counted only a few times. The antigen is not known. Stated time point: pretreatment peripheral blood. Urothelial carcinoma affected the patients, and it was locally advanced or metastatic. The sequencing here drew on PBMCs, taken around atezolizumab (anti-PD-L1) treatment. The chain couples TRBV13 to TRBJ1-2, with D unresolved. The sequence derives from a man aged 70-80 years with urothelial cancer. DNA of the CDR3: TGTGCCAGCAGCTTAGGCACAGCCTATGGCTACACCTTC. This sequence encodes CASSLGTAYGYTF.